The 5 T cell receptor beta chains below were found in one sample sequenced in a study of shared clonotypes between healthy human individuals. Clones were sequenced by immunoSEQ multiplex PCR, and TCRdb holds only the in-frame ones, with some missing. The data contain about 1.5 million clones, approximately 98% of them singletons. Sequenced: naive CD4+ T cells sorted from blood. Described subset: CD45RA+ positively selected. The receptors come from a man younger than 45 in good health.

A word on this clone: Other DNA sequences in this specimen translate into the identical CDR3. This chain joins TRBV5-1 and TRBJ2-5; 12 bases match TRBD2. Germline trimming cut 4 bases from V and 2 bases from J; bases unmatched to any gene: 0. Germline values: CDR1 SGHRS, CDR2 YFSETQ. CDR3 length: 14 amino acids. In DNA, the CDR3 is TGCGCCAGCAGCGGACTAGCGGGGCAAGAGACCCAGTACTTC. Translation: CASSGLAGQETQYF.

The V and J genes are TRBV7-8 and TRBJ1-2; 9 bases are a match to TRBD1. Germline V CDR1 and CDR2: SGHVS, FQNEAQ. V was pared by 4 bases and J by 3 bases, with 3 bases of the junction left unmatched. The CDR3 spans 14 residues. The CDR3 sequence: CASSSRQGDYGYTF. In DNA form, the CDR3 reads TGTGCCAGCAGCTCTAGACAGGGGGACTATGGCTACACCTTC.

In the case of this clone: Other nucleotide sequences from this sample produce the same CDR3. The chain employs TRBV11-2 and TRBJ1-4; 8 nucleotides agree with TRBD1. The CDR3 sequence is 14 residues long. CDR1 SGHAT and CDR2 FQNNGV come from the germline V gene. Losses at the gene ends were 5 bases for V and 8 bases for J; bases not matched to a gene: 7. CDR3 DNA: TGTGCCAGCAGCACCGGGACAGGATGGGAAAAACTGTTTTTT. It yields the protein CASSTGTGWEKLFF.

The sample holds one count of this clone. The gene calls are TRBV5-6 and TRBJ2-2, with a weak D call TRBD1 (6 bases). CDR3 length equals 17 residues. V lost 4 bases, J lost 1 base, and 17 bases lay in between. The germline V gene has CDR1 SGHDT and CDR2 YYEEEE. CDR3 loop: CASSEFSGALNTGELFF. The CDR3 nucleotides are TGTGCCAGCAGCGAGTTCTCAGGGGCCCTGAACACCGGGGAGCTGTTTTTT.

J is TRBJ1-4 and V is TRBV2, with D possibly matching TRBD1 (6 bases). Trimming took 8 bases from V and 4 from J, leaving 14 bases between them. This CDR3 is built from 14 residues. In germline, CDR1 is SNHLY, CDR2 FYNNEI. DNA for the CDR3: TGTGCCAGCTTAGCGGACAGAGGTAATGAAAAACTGTTTTTT. As protein: CASLADRGNEKLFF.